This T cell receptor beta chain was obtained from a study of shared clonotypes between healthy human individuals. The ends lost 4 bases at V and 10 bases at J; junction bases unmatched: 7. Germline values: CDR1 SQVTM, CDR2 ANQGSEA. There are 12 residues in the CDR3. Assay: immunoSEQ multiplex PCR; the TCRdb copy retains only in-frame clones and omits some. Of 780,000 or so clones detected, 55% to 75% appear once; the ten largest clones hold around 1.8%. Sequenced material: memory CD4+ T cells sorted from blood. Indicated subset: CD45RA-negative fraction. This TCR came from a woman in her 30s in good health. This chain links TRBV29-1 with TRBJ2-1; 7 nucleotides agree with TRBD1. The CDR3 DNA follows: TGCAGCGTTGGACCCACGGACAGGGAGCAGTTCTTC. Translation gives CSVGPTDREQFF.